This TCR beta chain is drawn from a study of blood T cell repertoires in COVID-19. In the study's own analysis: Nucleated cell counts were estimated from reference gene primer amplification. TCRdb's table, derived via immunoSEQ multiplex PCR, lists solely in-frame clones and lacks some. D and trimming were read from the DNA, whereas the V and J calls and clone size are those reported in that table. The sample holds under 300,000 clones, just over 90% seen once. The ends lost 5 bases at V and 9 bases at J; junction bases unmatched: 4. CDR3 length equals 13 residues. Germline lookup yields CDR1 SGHTA and CDR2 FQGTGA.

V and J are TRBV7-3 and TRBJ1-3; 10 positions match TRBD1. The TCR originated in a woman under 30 who had recovered from COVID-19. Sequenced sample: PBMCs or T cells enriched from blood (not recorded which). The CDR3 nucleotides are TGTGCCAGCAGCCGAGGACAGGGGGGCACCATATATTTT. Encoded protein: CASSRGQGGTIYF.